This T cell receptor (beta chain) was identified in a study of shared clonotypes between healthy human individuals. Looking at the study overall: Plates per donor: three CD4 naive, three CD4 memory, two CD8 naive, one CD8 memory.

V gave up 3 bases and J gave up 2 bases; unmatched junction bases: 12. The CDR3 runs 18 residues. Germline V CDR1 and CDR2: MGHRA, YSYEKL. Produced via immunoSEQ multiplex PCR; TCRdb's table is partial and in-frame only. The profile covers some 2.3 million clones, with 80% to 95% appearing a single time and around 0.4% taken by the ten largest. The donors were all Caucasian adults (living in Nashville, Tennessee). CD4+ cell separation produced CD45RA+ naive and CD45RA-negative memory subsets. The chain recombines TRBV4-1 with TRBJ2-3; 9 bases agree with TRBD2. The sequence came from a man aged 18 to 35 in good health. Some clones in this sample may be carry-over from other donors' samples. Sample: naive CD4+ T cells from PBMCs. Subset here: CD45RA+ positively selected. The CDR3 coding sequence is TGCGCCAGCAGCCAGGAATCCGGGACTAGCCTTACCACAGATACGCAGTATTTT. This sequence encodes CASSQESGTSLTTDTQYF.